The 11 T cell receptor beta chains below come from one sample, sequenced in a study of blood T cell repertoires in COVID-19 (dated by TCRdb to about 2020). Library preparation employed the immunoSEQ multiplex PCR assay. TCRdb mirrors the immuneACCESS table, restricted to in-frame sequences. Some clones are absent from its copies; in checked studies, under half trace to an unresolved V gene, and the reason for the others is unknown. A total of more than 85,000 clones appear in this sample, more than 80% of them only once. The ten largest clones represent around a tenth of the sample. Sequenced material: peripheral blood. The receptors derive from a woman between 65 and 79 years old with acute or convalescent COVID-19.

This clone was seen only once. The chain joins TRBV19 to TRBJ2-5; 7 nucleotides align to TRBD1. Germline CDR1 is LNHDA and CDR2 is SQIVND (reference sequence). The CDR3 length is 15 residues. V was pared by 5 bases and J by 5 bases, with 11 bases of the junction left unmatched. CDR3 sequence reads: CASSSQPTGRETQYF. The CDR3 DNA is TGTGCCAGTAGTTCTCAACCGACAGGGCGGGAGACCCAGTACTTC.

This chain connects TRBV6-5 to TRBJ2-5; a possible D gene is TRBD2 (5 bases). The CDR3 loop spans 14 amino acids. Germline values: CDR1 MNHEY, CDR2 SVGAGI. V was shortened by 2 bases and J by 4 bases, with 11 bases between the two germline ends. This CDR3 is CASSYGQEAETQYF. CDR3 nucleotides: TGTGCCAGCAGTTACGGGCAGGAGGCAGAGACCCAGTACTTC.

The J gene is TRBJ1-4, the V gene TRBV9; TRBD1 matches 7 bases. The CDR3 has 14 residues. CDR1 is SGDLS and CDR2 is YYNGEE in the germline V gene. Losses at the gene ends were 3 bases for V and 2 bases for J; bases not matched to a gene: 1. The CDR3 is CASSETGTNEKLFF. The CDR3 DNA sequence: TGTGCCAGCAGCGAGACAGGGACTAATGAAAAACTGTTTTTT.

The V call is TRBV5-1, the J call TRBJ2-3; TRBD2 is a possible D gene (5 bases). Germline lookup yields CDR1 SGHRS and CDR2 YFSETQ. The CDR3 spans 16 residues. Trimming stripped 3 bases from V and 4 bases from J, with 18 bases between. CDR3: CASSSLAPYTPDTQYF. As DNA, the CDR3 is TGCGCCAGCAGCTCCCTAGCTCCTTATACCCCAGATACGCAGTATTTT.

The gene calls are TRBV4-3 and TRBJ2-7, with D perhaps matching TRBD1 (5 bases). The V gene's germline CDR1 is LGHNA and CDR2 YSLEER. The CDR3 sequence is 15 residues long. Trimming removed 1 base at V and 2 bases at J, with 12 bases between. Here the CDR3 reads CASSQGQGSAYEQYF. Here the CDR3 DNA reads TGCGCCAGCAGCCAAGGGCAGGGCTCGGCCTACGAGCAGTACTTC.

This chain joins TRBV11-2 and TRBJ2-1; D may be TRBD2 (6 bases). Trimming shortened V by 2 bases and J by 7 bases, and 12 bases separated the two germline ends. Germline CDR1 and CDR2: SGHAT and FQNNGV. CDR3 length: 14 amino acids. The CDR3 protein is CASSLHGSLNEQFF. The CDR3 DNA is TGTGCCAGCAGCTTACACGGGAGTTTAAATGAGCAGTTCTTC. The full variable domain, rest sourced from reference TRBV11-2 and TRBJ2-1, is EAGVAQSPRYKIIEKRQSVAFWCNPISGHATLYWYQQILGQGPKLLIQFQNNGVVDDSQLPKDRFSAERLKGVDSTLKIQPAKLEDSAVYLCASSLHGSLNEQFFGPGTRLTVL.

J is TRBJ2-2 and V is TRBV5-4; TRBD2 agrees at 14 bases. CDR1 is SGHNT and CDR2 is YYREEE in the germline V gene (reference sequence). The CDR3 length is 17 residues. V was clipped by 3 bases and J by 6 bases; unmatched bases: 7. CDR3 bases: TGTGCCAGCAGCTCACCGGGACTAGCGGGGGTAGCCGGGGAGCTGTTTTTT. Translating gives CASSSPGLAGVAGELFF. Together with reference TRBV5-4 and TRBJ2-2, the CDR3 gives the full variable domain: ETGVTQSPTHLIKTRGQQVTLRCSSQSGHNTVSWYQQALGQGPQFIFQYYREEENGRGNFPPRFSGLQFPNYSSELNVNALELDDSALYLCASSSPGLAGVAGELFFGEGSRLTVL.

The J gene is TRBJ2-7, the V gene TRBV5-6, with D possibly TRBD1 on 6 matching bases. V lost 4 bases, J lost 4 bases, and 15 bases lay in between. Germline lookup yields CDR1 SGHDT and CDR2 YYEEEE. The CDR3 sequence is 14 residues long. The CDR3 region has the DNA TGTGCCAGCAGCCCGGACAGCCATAGGTACGAGCAGTACTTC. Its translation is CASSPDSHRYEQYF.

The chain joins TRBV15 to TRBJ2-2; 12 positions match TRBD1. There are 19 residues in the CDR3. Germline CDR1 reads LNHNV; CDR2 reads YYDKDF (reference sequence). The ends lost 5 bases at V and 3 bases at J; junction bases unmatched: 13. Here the CDR3 reads CATSLEGTGGVYDTGELFF. The CDR3 DNA reads as TGTGCCACCAGCCTCGAAGGGACAGGGGGCGTCTACGACACCGGGGAGCTGTTTTTT.

The V gene is TRBV19, the J gene TRBJ2-1; TRBD2 might be the D (5 bases). Deletions cut 5 bases from V and 7 bases from J, with 12 bases between. The CDR3 runs 13 residues. Germline loops: CDR1 LNHDA, CDR2 SQIVND (reference sequence). This CDR3 reads CASSPLAGNEQFF. In DNA form, the CDR3 reads TGTGCCAGTAGTCCCCTGGCGGGTAATGAGCAGTTCTTC.

This chain joins TRBV4-3 and TRBJ1-2; D gene ambiguous. The CDR3 runs to 17 residues. Trimming shortened V by 0 bases and J by 1 base, and 15 bases separated the two germline ends. From germline, CDR1 is LGHNA and CDR2 YSLEER. The CDR3 DNA follows: TGCGCCAGCAGCCAAGATTTAGGCCAGGCGTTTAACTATGGCTACACCTTC. Amino acids: CASSQDLGQAFNYGYTF.